The entry below gives a single TCR beta chain sequence along with its context. The antigen it binds to is not known. No qualities accompany the bases; no much larger clone lies one base away. These data are taken from a study of PD-1 blockade in classical Hodgkin lymphoma (dated by TCRdb to 2020 to 2022). Notes on the research overall: Nivolumab dosing was 3 mg/kg intravenously every 2 weeks, continuing until either disease progression or unacceptable toxicity. The study used CyTOF and TCR beta sequencing to define a peripheral blood immune signature of response to PD-1 blockade in classical Hodgkin lymphoma. Study-level results and caveats: The study was restricted to a single clinical trial cohort, and the causes of repertoire differences, possibly disease activity or prior therapy, were left undefined. Newly diagnosed patients were reported to have lower baseline TCR diversity than healthy donors, and relapsed/refractory patients were reported to have lower baseline TCR diversity still. By C4D1, a significant rise was seen in CD4+ TCR diversity but not in CD8+ TCR diversity (p=0.0027 vs p=0.16), and the rise was most apparent among complete responders (p=0.02). Among trial patients, those achieving complete response had baseline diversity similar to that of newly diagnosed patients, while diversity was significantly lower in partial responders and progressors. Lower diversity was observed in patients in whom nivolumab was started less than 1 year after ASCT, and these patients were excluded from later analyses so that confounding by immune reconstitution would be avoided.

Explained via the paper, the time point label denotes: cycle 2 day 1 (C2D1) of nivolumab. Relapse after autologous stem cell transplantation had occurred in all trial patients, and cohorts A, B and C were distinguished by prior brentuximab vedotin exposure. The trial cohort was composed of approximately 56 patients with relapsed/refractory classical Hodgkin lymphoma, for whom complete response, partial response or progressive disease was recorded as best overall response. Trial patients were treated with single-agent nivolumab in the multi-cohort phase II CheckMate 205 trial. An independent review committee assessed best overall response by applying the 2007 International Working Group response criteria. PBMCs from the trial were collected at three points: immediately before nivolumab initiation (C1D1), and during therapy at cycle 2 day 1 and cycle 4 day 1. Peripheral blood was collected in 8 mL Vacutainer Cell Preparation Tubes, from which PBMCs were isolated by centrifugation and then cryopreserved.

The Qiagen DNeasy kit was used to extract genomic DNA from unsorted PBMCs and from the negatively selected CD4+ and CD8+ fractions. Amplification of TCR beta CDR3 regions was done by immunoSEQ multiplex PCR with primers that anneal to V and J segments. A synthetic immune receptor repertoire was used to minimize amplification bias, and any remaining bias was removed computationally after sequencing. The authors' pipeline ran thus. Custom Python scripts were used to quantify repertoire diversity as the Shannon entropy index. Unsorted, CD4+ and CD8+ repertoires were examined separately, except in combined analyses, for which CD4+ and CD8+ sequences were merged in silico. A clone counted as expanded when the clone's frequency after treatment rose at least 2-fold relative to C1D1, and clones undetected at baseline were given a pseudocount of 0.5. Clones with 0 or 1 copy at C1D1 were defined as singleton clones, while clones with 2 or more copies were defined as non-singleton clones. Clones expanded in unsorted samples were assigned a CD4+, CD8+ or unknown annotation through matching of protein sequences in sorted samples from the same patient. Wilcoxon tests on paired samples were used to test changes in diversity from C1D1 to C4D1. TCRdb mirrors the immuneACCESS table, restricted to in-frame sequences. Some clones are absent from its copies; in checked studies, under half trace to an unresolved V gene, and the reason for the others is unknown. That table is the source of V, J and clone size, and D and trimming were worked out from the DNA. For this sample the table gives around 10,000 clones, of which 70% to 80% were detected only once. Almost 35% of the sample is taken by the ten largest.

For CDR1 and CDR2, the germline V gene lists KGHSH and LQKENI. V loses 2 bases of germline sequence and J loses 6 bases, and the interval between the two ends is 14 bases. Spanning cysteine to phenylalanine, the CDR3 consists of 14 amino acids. The CDR3 DNA has 42 bases and is translated from base 1. This clonotype originated in a human donor with classical Hodgkin lymphoma. Sequencing was performed on peripheral blood mononuclear cells (PBMCs), taken before the second cycle of nivolumab. The receptor chain draws on TRBV18 and TRBJ2-7, with a weak D call of TRBD2 (7 bases match). CDR3 loop: CASSPEQGGREQYF. The nucleotide sequence reads as follows: TGTGCCAGCTCACCAGAACAGGGAGGGCGCGAGCAGTACTTC.